This TCR beta chain was recorded in a study of shared clonotypes between healthy human individuals. Study background: Each donor had three CD4 naive, three CD4 memory, two CD8 naive and one CD8 memory plate. Whole-study results and caveats: The diversity represented, both genetic and in exposure history, was limited by few donors. Across a handful of donors, naive CD4 shared around 5.1%, naive CD8 under 4%, memory CD4 more than 2%, memory CD8 around 0.42%.

About this clone itself: Its antigen is currently unknown.

Donors were healthy HIV-negative adults without recent acute infections or vaccinations. Using immunoSEQ multiplex PCR, the repertoire was profiled, and TCRdb retains in-frame clones only, with some absent. Of approximately 100,000 clones listed, about 70% were seen once; the top ten hold under 25%. Germline V lookup: CDR1 LGHNA, CDR2 YNFKEQ. V was shortened by 0 bases and J by 4 bases, with 13 bases between the two germline ends. This CDR3 is built from 15 residues. The sample taken for sequencing was memory CD8+ T cells sorted from blood. The subset here: CD45RO+ cells pooled with CCR7-negative TemRA cells. The TCR was taken from a woman aged 25-40 years in good health. The chain has TRBV4-2 and TRBJ2-7; D assignment may be TRBD1 or TRBD2 (5 bases each). The CDR3 region has the DNA TGTGCCAGCAGCCAAGAAGGGGTAGCGACGTACGAGCAGTACTTC. Protein: CASSQEGVATYEQYF.